What follows describes a single TCR beta chain. Its antigen remains unknown. A junction boundary mismatches the germline segment, possibly from a read error. The data are from a study of cytomegalovirus exposure and HLA in healthy donors. PCR primers comprised 60 Vbeta and 13 Jbeta primers. Produced via immunoSEQ multiplex PCR; TCRdb's table is partial and in-frame only. This sample's table reports about 79,000 clones. Study-wide results and caveats: A missense DCLRE1C variant was associated with V- and J-gene trimming of TCR beta chains in a later analysis, and an independent cohort replicated the association. For most subjects, TCR beta sequences were reported to predict HLA-A and HLA-B alleles with accuracy.

The germline gives CDR1 SSHAT, CDR2 FNYEAQ (reference sequence). This CDR3 comprises 15 residues. This chain links TRBV7-7 with TRBJ1-1; the match to TRBD1 covers 10 bases. Sequencing input: PBMCs. The receptor comes from a man in his thirties or forties in good health and CMV-seronegative. The CDR3 DNA reads as TGTGCTAGCAGCCCCTGGACAGGGGGGAACACTGAAGCTTTCTTT. Translating it yields CASSPWTGGNTEAFF.